Given below is one TCR beta chain in context. Its specificity is unknown. TCRdb reprocessed the RT-PCR reads via MiXCR and lists one record per CDR3 protein. The table lists roughly 18,000 distinct CDR3 sequences, just over 60% of them singletons, with approximately 8% in the top ten. The data are from a study of yellow fever vaccine responses in identical twins. General study results and limits: On the reported evidence, twins' vaccine T cell responses seemed partly convergent and partly personalized.

The CDR3 is 14 amino acids. Per the germline V gene, CDR1 is MGHDK and CDR2 is SYGVNS. V was pared by 6 bases and J by 0 bases, with 11 bases between. This clonotype was sampled from a young woman who received the yellow fever vaccine. The rearrangement links TRBV25-1 to TRBJ1-1; D ambiguous. The sample consisted of T cells from blood (PBMCs), unsorted or a sorted subset (not recorded which), taken before or after yellow fever vaccination (not recorded which). The CDR3 DNA is TGTGCCAGCAGGACCCGTGGACTGAACACTGAAGCTTTCTTT. Its translation: CASRTRGLNTEAFF. Full variable domain (rest looked up from reference TRBV25-1 and TRBJ1-1): EADIYQTPRYLVIGTGKKITLECSQTMGHDKMYWYQQDPGMELHLIHYSYGVNSTEKGDLSSESTVSRIRTEHFPLTLESARPSHTSQYLCASRTRGLNTEAFFGQGTRLTVV.